The text below deals with one T cell receptor beta chain. Its specificity is not known. The entry originates in a study of chemoradiotherapy in HPV16-positive cancers. Findings and limits, study-wide: Non-HPV-specific T cells did not expand in tumors during treatment, whereas candidate HPV-specific clones and E7-related motifs did. HPV-specific T cells were functionally defined from only two HPV16-positive patients.

The data were produced by immunoSEQ multiplex PCR, yet TCRdb's version contains in-frame clones alone and is incomplete. Found here are about 25,000 clones, approximately 92% of them singletons; the top ten hold 20% to 25%. The receptor was isolated from a human donor with HPV-associated anogenital cancer. The specimen comprised blood, sampled from a patient who underwent chemoradiotherapy.

The DNA for the CDR3 is TGTGCCAGCAGCTTAGCTGGTGTTCCGTATCAGTTCTTC. Protein sequence: CASSLAGVPYQFF. The chain is built from TRBV7-9 and TRBJ2-1; D gene uncertain. Trimming took off 0 bases at V and 13 bases at J, with 13 bases between the two ends. The CDR3 length is 13 residues. Looked up from germline, CDR1 is SEHNR and CDR2 is FQNEAQ (reference sequence).